This entry lists 31 T cell receptor beta chains sequenced from one sample in a study of blood T cell repertoires in COVID-19. Produced via immunoSEQ multiplex PCR; TCRdb's table is partial and in-frame only. The sample lists approximately 150,000 clones, approximately 88% occurring once. Sequenced sample: peripheral blood. Source of these receptors: a man aged 65-85 years with active COVID-19.

The chain employs TRBV28 and TRBJ2-5, with 9 bases fitting TRBD1. The germline V gene has CDR1 MDHEN and CDR2 SYDVKM. V trimming: 6 bases; J trimming: 2 bases; junction bases outside the gene matches: 4. The CDR3 spans 14 residues. CDR3 protein: CASSRDRAQETQYF. The CDR3 coding sequence is TGTGCCAGCAGCCGGGACAGGGCTCAAGAGACCCAGTACTTC.

The gene calls are TRBV7-9 and TRBJ2-3; 7 positions agree with TRBD1. Germline V gene sequence: CDR1 SEHNR, CDR2 FQNEAQ (reference sequence). V was clipped by 5 bases and J by 0 bases; unmatched bases: 8. This CDR3 is built from 16 residues. In nucleotides, the CDR3 is TGTGCCAGCAGCCCTAGACAGGGTACTAGCACAGATACGCAGTATTTT. Translation gives CASSPRQGTSTDTQYF.

As regards this clone: This sample also contains other DNA sequences that code for the same CDR3. The gene calls are TRBV6-5 and TRBJ1-5; 9 nucleotides agree with TRBD1. CDR1 and CDR2 from the germline V gene are MNHEY and SVGAGI. Trimming removed 6 bases from V and 2 bases from J; junction bases left unmatched: 2. The CDR3 covers 14 residues. The CDR3 DNA follows: TGTGCCAGCAGGAGGACAGGGGGCAATCAGCCCCAGCATTTT. Encoded protein: CASRRTGGNQPQHF.

The chain uses TRBV5-6 and TRBJ2-1; maybe TRBD2 (6 bases). V was pared by 0 bases and J by 0 bases, with 13 bases between. The length of the CDR3 is 17 residues. The germline V gene has CDR1 SGHDT and CDR2 YYEEEE. The CDR3 DNA follows: TGTGCCAGCAGCTTGGTCGGAGGGGCCAGCTCCTACAATGAGCAGTTCTTC. Translation: CASSLVGGASSYNEQFF.

The V gene is TRBV15, the J gene TRBJ2-1, with 8 bases that match TRBD2. CDR3 size: 16 residues. Germline CDR1 and CDR2: LNHNV and YYDKDF (reference sequence). With 3 bases clipped from V and 8 bases from J, the junction kept 12 bases outside the gene matches. The CDR3 DNA sequence: TGTGCCACCAGCAGCCTGGGGGCGGGAGCGGGGGATGAGCAGTTCTTC. The encoded protein is CATSSLGAGAGDEQFF.

This sequence joins TRBV10-1 and TRBJ1-1; tentatively, D is TRBD1 (5 bases). The V gene's germline CDR1 is WNHNN and CDR2 SYGVQD (reference sequence). Between the trimmed V and J ends, which lost 5 bases and 7 bases, there was a span of 14 bases. The CDR3 length is 13 residues. For the CDR3, the DNA is TGCGCCAGCAGTACAGAACCGGGACTTGAAGCTTTCTTT. Translating gives CASSTEPGLEAFF.

The gene calls are TRBV6-2 or TRBV6-3 and TRBJ2-4; D perhaps matches TRBD2 (5 bases). V was cut by 2 bases and J by 0 bases, with 5 bases left in between. CDR1 and CDR2 (germline): MNHEY, SVGEGT. This CDR3 comprises 14 residues. CDR3 in DNA: TGTGCCAGCAGTTACAGCGGAGCCAAAAACATTCAGTACTTC. Translated: CASSYSGAKNIQYF.

The DNA for the CDR3 is TGCGCCAGCAGCTTCGGTTACTCGACTAGCGTGGAAGAGACCCAGTACTTC. It yields the protein CASSFGYSTSVEETQYF. This sequence joins TRBV5-1 and TRBJ2-5; 8 bases agree with TRBD2. Germline V CDR1 and CDR2: SGHRS, YFSETQ. The CDR3 covers 17 residues. The J segment lost 3 bases and the V segment lost 2 bases, leaving 12 bases of the junction unmatched.

The gene calls are TRBV6-2 or TRBV6-3 and TRBJ2-3; D unclear. Per germline, CDR1 MNHEY and CDR2 SVGEGT. Trimming cost V 3 bases and J 3 bases, with 10 bases left between them. This CDR3 has 14 residues. The CDR3: CASSYQVYTDTQYF. DNA for the CDR3: TGTGCCAGCAGTTATCAGGTTTATACAGATACGCAGTATTTT.

The V gene is TRBV5-6, the J gene TRBJ1-2; weak D call: TRBD1 (6 bases). Germline lookup yields CDR1 SGHDT and CDR2 YYEEEE. The V gene lost 3 bases and the J gene lost 5 bases, with 11 bases spanning the gap. This CDR3 has 13 amino acids. This CDR3 reads CASSYPGTYGYTF. The CDR3 DNA follows: TGTGCCAGCAGCTACCCCGGGACATATGGCTACACCTTC.

V and J are TRBV30 and TRBJ2-4, with 9 nucleotides matching TRBD1. Germline V gene sequence: CDR1 GTSNPN, CDR2 SVGIG (reference sequence). The CDR3 has 12 amino acids. V shed 8 bases and J 1 base; nucleotides not matched to a gene: 0. The CDR3 nucleotides read TGTGCCGGGACAGGGGCCAAAAACATTCAGTACTTC. Translation gives CAGTGAKNIQYF.

V gene TRBV29-1 combines with J gene TRBJ2-3; 8 bases line up with TRBD1. CDR1 and CDR2 from the germline V gene are SQVTM and ANQGSEA. The CDR3 consists of 15 residues. V lost 3 bases to trimming and J lost 0 bases; unmatched junction nucleotides: 5. Here the CDR3 DNA reads TGCAGCGTTGAGGATCACAGGGGGAGCACAGATACGCAGTATTTT. As protein: CSVEDHRGSTDTQYF.

This sequence joins TRBV3-1 (or the pseudogene TRBV3-2) and TRBJ2-2; 10 bases agree with TRBD2. The CDR3 loop spans 18 amino acids. Looked up from germline, CDR1 is LGHDT and CDR2 is YNNKEL (reference sequence). V lost 0 bases to trimming and J lost 1 base; unmatched junction nucleotides: 5. The CDR3 region has the DNA TGTGCCAGCAGCCAAGATCCCAGGACTAGCGGGAACACCGGGGAGCTGTTTTTT. This translates into CASSQDPRTSGNTGELFF.

J is TRBJ1-4 and V is TRBV6-2 or TRBV6-3; the D is unclear. CDR3 length equals 17 residues. Trimming shortened V by 0 bases and J by 4 bases, and 15 bases separated the two germline ends. Germline CDR1 reads MNHEY; CDR2 reads SVGEGT. This chain's CDR3 is CASSYSIRGGGNEKLFF. CDR3 in DNA: TGTGCCAGCAGTTACTCTATTCGAGGAGGAGGTAATGAAAAACTGTTTTTT.

The chain employs TRBV10-3 and TRBJ2-1, with a possible D match to TRBD2 (7 bases). The CDR3 spans 12 residues. From germline, CDR1 is ENHRY and CDR2 SYGVKD. V was cut by 10 bases and J by 7 bases, with 14 bases left in between. The CDR3 is CATRGLVNEQFF. The CDR3 DNA sequence: TGTGCCACGCGGGGGCTAGTAAATGAGCAGTTCTTC.

J is TRBJ1-4 and V is TRBV7-9, with TRBD1 as a possible D gene (6 bases). Germline V gene sequence: CDR1 SEHNR, CDR2 FQNEAQ (reference sequence). There are 12 residues in the CDR3. The V and J ends lost 6 bases and 7 bases respectively, with 9 bases between them. The DNA for the CDR3 is TGTGCCAGCAGTTACAGGGCTGAAAAACTGTTTTTT. Its protein product is CASSYRAEKLFF. Supplemented by reference TRBV7-9 and TRBJ1-4, the full variable domain reads DTGVSQNPRHKITKRGQNVTFRCDPISEHNRLYWYRQTLGQGPEFLTYFQNEAQLEKSRLLSDRFSAERPKGSFSTLEIQRTEQGDSAMYLCASSYRAEKLFFGSGTQLSVL.

J is TRBJ2-1 and V is TRBV11-1; 9 nucleotides match TRBD1. V dropped 5 bases and J dropped 4; count of bases not matched to a gene: 6. Germline V CDR1 and CDR2: SGHAT, FQDESV (reference sequence). This CDR3 is 15 amino acids long. The CDR3 loop reads CASSPGQGLYNEQFF. As DNA, the CDR3 is TGTGCCAGCAGCCCGGGACAGGGCCTTTACAATGAGCAGTTCTTC.

This rearrangement joins TRBV5-4 to TRBJ2-5, with TRBD2 identical over 16 bases. CDR3 size: 18 residues. Trimming at V came to 4 bases and at J to 5 bases, leaving 11 bases not matched to a gene. From germline, CDR1 is SGHNT and CDR2 YYREEE (reference sequence). The CDR3 DNA reads TGTGCCAGCAGCCCTGGGACTAGCGGGAGGGCCCAACGGGAGACCCAGTACTTC. Protein: CASSPGTSGRAQRETQYF. Variable domain in full (rest from reference TRBV5-4 and TRBJ2-5): ETGVTQSPTHLIKTRGQQVTLRCSSQSGHNTVSWYQQALGQGPQFIFQYYREEENGRGNFPPRFSGLQFPNYSSELNVNALELDDSALYLCASSPGTSGRAQRETQYFGPGTRLLVL.

This rearrangement joins TRBV27 to TRBJ1-1, with 8 bases fitting TRBD1. Losses at the gene ends were 5 bases for V and 1 base for J; bases not matched to a gene: 15. The CDR3 covers 18 residues. The germline CDR1 and CDR2 sequences are MNHEY and SMNVEV (reference sequence). CDR3 amino acids: CASSPVVVRGRGNTEAFF. The CDR3, as DNA: TGTGCCAGCAGTCCCGTCGTGGTCAGGGGGCGCGGGAACACTGAAGCTTTCTTT.

This chain connects TRBV27 to TRBJ1-6; a weak D match, TRBD1 (5 bases). The germline CDR1 and CDR2 sequences are MNHEY and SMNVEV (reference sequence). V dropped 7 bases and J dropped 10 bases, with 17 bases sitting between them. The CDR3 sequence is 14 residues long. The CDR3 loop reads CASTPGGGESPLHF. The CDR3 DNA reads as TGTGCCAGCACCCCCGGGGGGGGAGAATCACCCCTCCACTTT.

V gene TRBV5-1 combines with J gene TRBJ1-3; 8 positions match TRBD1. The CDR3 has 14 amino acids. The V segment lost 7 bases and the J segment 3 bases; nucleotides outside the gene matches: 6. Germline-derived CDR1 and CDR2 are SGHRS and YFSETQ. The CDR3 loop is CASSGQGGGNTIYF. CDR3 nucleotide sequence: TGCGCCAGCTCCGGACAGGGAGGTGGAAACACCATATATTTT.

The V gene is TRBV15, the J gene TRBJ2-1, with TRBD2 matching 14 bases. Germline-derived CDR1 and CDR2 are LNHNV and YYDKDF (reference sequence). The CDR3 is 16 residues long. V dropped 1 base and J dropped 8; count of bases not matched to a gene: 4. CDR3 in amino acids: CATSRGGTSGSDEQFF. CDR3 sequence (DNA): TGTGCCACCAGCAGAGGAGGGACTAGCGGGAGTGATGAGCAGTTCTTC.

V gene TRBV19 combines with J gene TRBJ2-7; tentatively, D is TRBD1 (8 bases). Trimming pared 2 bases from V and 3 bases from J, leaving 14 bases between. Per the germline V gene, CDR1 is LNHDA and CDR2 is SQIVND (reference sequence). This CDR3 contains 15 residues. The CDR3 spells CASSITGGESYEQYF. The CDR3 DNA reads TGTGCCAGTAGTATAACAGGGGGGGAAAGCTACGAGCAGTACTTC.

There are a few counts of this clone. This chain uses TRBV19 with TRBJ2-3; D gene ambiguous. The CDR3 has 12 amino acids. Germline values: CDR1 LNHDA, CDR2 SQIVND (reference sequence). The V end lost 1 base, the J end lost 7 bases, and 6 bases lay between the germline ends. The CDR3 sequence: CASSIGGNTQYF. CDR3 coding DNA: TGTGCCAGTAGTATAGGAGGTAATACGCAGTATTTT.

This chain connects TRBV28 to TRBJ2-5, with a weak D call TRBD2 (5 bases). The CDR3 contains 12 residues. Germline V gene sequence: CDR1 MDHEN, CDR2 SYDVKM. V was trimmed by 5 bases and J by 5 bases, leaving 9 bases between them. CDR3 in DNA: TGTGCCAGCAGTGTAGCGTGGGAGACCCAGTACTTC. Translated: CASSVAWETQYF.

This clone was counted between two and nine times. The V call is TRBV19, the J call TRBJ2-7; TRBD2 matches 8 bases. V was pared by 1 base and J by 6 bases, with 8 bases of the junction left unmatched. Per the germline V gene, CDR1 is LNHDA and CDR2 is SQIVND (reference sequence). This CDR3 is built from 15 residues. The CDR3 region has the DNA TGTGCCAGTAGTATAGGTCCAGCGGGAGCTGTCGAGCAGTACTTC. This translates into CASSIGPAGAVEQYF.

This chain uses TRBV7-8 with TRBJ2-7, with a possible D match to TRBD1 (7 bases). This CDR3 region has 14 residues. Germline-derived CDR1 and CDR2 are SGHVS and FQNEAQ. V lost 4 bases and J 6 bases, leaving 16 bases between the germline ends. The CDR3 protein is CASSSRQGGREQYF. The CDR3 DNA reads TGTGCCAGCAGCTCGCGACAGGGAGGACGCGAGCAGTACTTC. Full variable domain (missing parts from reference TRBV7-8 and TRBJ2-7): GAGVSQSPRYKVAKRGQDVALRCDPISGHVSLFWYQQALGQGPEFLTYFQNEAQLDKSGLPSDRFFAERPEGSVSTLKIQRTQQEDSAVYLCASSSRQGGREQYFGPGTRLTVT.

The CDR3 nucleotides read TGTGCCAGCAGCTTAGCCAAGGGAGGATACGAGCAGTACTTC. As protein: CASSLAKGGYEQYF. The V call is TRBV7-9, the J call TRBJ2-7; D is perhaps TRBD2 (6 bases). CDR3 length: 14 amino acids. CDR1 and CDR2 from the germline V gene are SEHNR and FQNEAQ (reference sequence). Trimming removed 0 bases from V and 4 bases from J, with 10 bases in between.

The chain combines TRBV4-2 with TRBJ2-3, with TRBD1 identical over 9 bases. This CDR3 spans 15 amino acids. J gave up 0 bases and V 4 bases, and 2 bases lay outside the gene matches. Germline V lookup: CDR1 LGHNA, CDR2 YNFKEQ. CDR3 region: CASSPDRGSTDTQYF. Written as DNA, the CDR3 is TGTGCCAGCAGCCCAGACAGGGGGAGCACAGATACGCAGTATTTT.

For the CDR3, the DNA is TGTGCAGGGGGGCGGCGGACTAGCCACGAGCAGTACTTC. Amino acids: CAGGRRTSHEQYF. The rearrangement joins TRBV30 to TRBJ2-7; 8 nucleotides agree with TRBD2. The CDR3 runs to 13 residues. Germline lookup yields CDR1 GTSNPN and CDR2 SVGIG (reference sequence).

This chain connects TRBV5-1 to TRBJ2-7, with 8 nucleotides matching TRBD1. In germline, CDR1 is SGHRS, CDR2 YFSETQ. CDR3 length: 15 residues. V trimming: 6 bases; J trimming: 2 bases; junction bases outside the gene matches: 10. The CDR3 DNA follows: TGCGCCAGCACCCAACAGGGGGACTTAACCTACGAGCAGTACTTC. Its protein product is CASTQQGDLTYEQYF.